The TCR beta chain described here comes from a study of T cell responses to AZD1222 COVID-19 vaccine. Trimming took off 0 bases at V and 10 bases at J, with 12 bases between the two ends. The CDR3 runs to 14 residues. Germline V gene lookup returns CDR1 KGHDR and CDR2 SFDVKD. Sequencing was performed with immunoSEQ multiplex PCR; in TCRdb, only in-frame clones are kept and a portion is missing. The table includes some 130,000 clones, approximately 85% detected once. Study outcomes and limitations: Among those given AZD1222, only five or six were seropositive at baseline. Dominant at 160-218 and 743-854, vaccine-associated CD4 TCRs also spanned spike. Repertoires in all cases were sampled only once the peak T cell response had passed.

Concerning this clone: The antigen is not known.

The receptor's source is an adult who received the MenACWY meningococcal vaccine as a control. The rearrangement links TRBV24-1 to TRBJ2-1, with a tentative D call TRBD2 (6 bases). The specimen was peripheral blood, collected 28 days after the second dose of the MenACWY control vaccine. The CDR3 protein is CATSDLGREREQFF. The DNA of the CDR3 is TGTGCCACCAGTGATTTGGGGCGGGAACGGGAGCAGTTCTTC.